Here is one T cell receptor beta chain with its context. As yet, its antigen is unknown. Free of recent acute infections or vaccinations, the donors were healthy HIV-negative adults. This sample was taken from a study of shared clonotypes between healthy human individuals. Whole-study findings and limits: Among the subsets, naive ones generally showed larger estimated richness than memory ones.

The CDR3 spans 17 residues. Trimming cost V 4 bases and J 5 bases, with 24 bases left between them. Per the germline V gene, CDR1 is WSHSY and CDR2 is SAAADI. Deep level was the assay's run setting. Sequenced by immunoSEQ multiplex PCR; TCRdb stores in-frame clones only, minus some. The sample gives about 660,000 clones, roughly 70% of which show up once; over 1.5% is in the top ten. Sequences were obtained from memory CD4+ T cells sorted from blood. This sample's subset: CD45RA-negative fraction. The sequence was collected from a woman aged 25 to 45 in good health. The V gene is TRBV10-2, the J gene TRBJ2-7; possible D gene TRBD1, 6 bases. DNA of the CDR3: TGCGCCAGCAGTGGACAGAACAGGGCCTTAACACTCCACGAGCAGTACTTC. This encodes CASSGQNRALTLHEQYF.